This section outlines one TCR beta chain sequence together with its context. Its antigen remains undetermined. No much larger clone is present one base from it, and per-base qualities are unavailable. The data belong to a study of cytomegalovirus exposure and HLA in healthy donors (dated by TCRdb to 2015 to 2018). About the study as a whole: In an earlier analysis of some 550 of the donors, about 270 Gb of sequence data and 100 million or so unique TCR beta sequences from roughly 180 million T cells were reported. An early release that covered 500 to 800 HLA-typed donors contained about 300 gigabases of sequencing data and roughly 84 million unique TCR sequences. Among the roughly 400 genotyped donors, 75% to 90% belonged to the genetic ancestry cluster associated with self-reported Caucasian donors. The aim of the study was to test whether cataloging public T cell receptors could identify signatures of past pathogen exposure. The study used immunosequencing to profile the T cell repertoires of several hundred subjects and linked those repertoires to cytomegalovirus serostatus. Along with the roughly 670-subject first cohort, a separate validation cohort of about 110 different subjects was used. To predict cytomegalovirus infection status, the study brought together high-throughput TCR immunosequencing, statistical association of individual TCRs with disease status, and machine learning. To study patterns of TCR occurrence, a later analysis re-analyzed previously published TCR beta repertoires from 500 to 850 donors and added high-resolution HLA genotyping. The later analysis used no new phenotypic data to find candidate immune exposures, relying instead on TCR beta sequences and their occurrence across donors. An earlier analysis of several hundred of the donors used high-throughput TCR beta sequencing to judge whether each TCR beta V gene segment behaved as functional or pseudogenic. Alongside the repertoire data, information on donor age, sex, ethnicity and CMV serostatus was compiled. A later genetic analysis took genome-wide SNP genotypes for about 65% of the 666 donors and used that subset as a discovery cohort. Every discovery cohort repertoire had been produced on one sequencing platform. Class I and class II HLA loci were covered by the typing at four-digit resolution. The number of typed donors differed by locus: roughly 620-640 for A, B, C, DRB1 and DQB1; 500 to 550 for DQA1; 606 for DPA1; and around 470 for DPB1. Because of strong linkage in the cohort, five DR-DQ haplotypes were treated as single units for association and clustering. On average, about 200,000 unique TCR beta nucleotide sequences were sequenced per donor among 300 to 500 genotyped donors of the cohort, with 15% to 20% of those sequences being non-productive.

The paper as a whole reports these results and caveats: Roughly uniform sequencing depth across donors was assumed in presence/absence analyses, although this assumption may not hold. A later genetic analysis reported fewer N-insertions in productive TCRs among donors in an Asian-associated ancestry cluster than the roughly 700-donor mean. A cluster of highly shared sequence variants was judged likely to represent a technical artifact of the sequencing pipeline. At a false discovery rate of 0.05, a later analysis linked 15,000 to 20,000 TCR beta sequences to specific HLA alleles. In a later analysis, HLA-associated TCR beta chains were found to be more clonally expanded and to have lower generation probabilities than equally common non-associated chains. The classifier was reported to diagnose cytomegalovirus status with high specificity and sensitivity in both the original and validation cohorts. Because counts were too low, under 20 rarely observed V segments, including chromosome 9 orphons, were left out of the earlier analysis of 500 to 650 of the donors. Broadly in line with IMGT annotations, most TCR beta V segments showed up in productive rearrangements about 90% or about 30% of the time in an earlier analysis of under 700 of the donors. Immune exposure information for the cohort was limited to CMV serostatus. Most CMV-associated TCR beta chains appeared to be HLA-restricted in a later analysis, and the HLA associations seemed to be driven largely by CMV exposure. It was suggested by the authors that the approach could potentially be generalized to other disease states and immunological phenotypes. In a later analysis, TCR association rates were found to vary across HLA loci, with the most associated TCRs seen for DRB1 alleles and the fewest for HLA-C alleles. In a later analysis, several top co-occurrence clusters were reported to appear linked to parvovirus B19, influenza, CMV and Epstein-Barr virus. Strong co-occurrence of HLA alleles, especially DR and DQ, made assigning TCR associations to individual alleles difficult. The cohort was sequenced for TCR beta chains only, and without alpha or paired-chain data the features that could be detected were limited. In the study, roughly 160 TCR beta chains were listed as associated with cytomegalovirus. Because HLA typing was unavailable for some donors at each locus, only the typed subset was used in association tests. In a later genetic analysis, a missense DCLRE1C variant was associated with V-gene and J-gene trimming of TCR beta chains, and the association was replicated in an independent cohort. In vitro tests confirmed that a few of the cytomegalovirus-associated TCR beta chains recognize cytomegalovirus antigens. Some IMGT-functional V segments, including TRBV6-2 and TRBV6-3, could not be distinguished by the 87-base-pair reads and were therefore excluded. Most TCR sequences were observed very rarely across donors, whereas some public TCRs were present in many individuals. Linkage disequilibrium might explain the correlated functional status among segregating V segments, but an unknown experimental factor could not be ruled out. A further reported finding was that TCR beta sequences accurately predicted the HLA-A and HLA-B alleles for most subjects in the first cohort.

In total, approximately 700 healthy bone marrow donors made up the cohort. All cohort members were sampled while nominally healthy, although unrecorded immune exposures were likely present. The donor was CMV seropositive and was included in the group of approximately 310 seropositive cohort members. Each donor provided a peripheral blood sample, and peripheral blood mononuclear cells were used for TCR beta sequencing. The Qiagen DNeasy Blood Extraction Kit was used to extract genomic DNA from the blood cell samples. The CDR3 measures 15 amino acids from cysteine to phenylalanine. Only CDR3 DNA remains: 45 bases, in frame from the first base. The germline V gene yields MDHEN for CDR1 and SYDVKM for CDR2. V loses 4 bases at its end and J loses 6 bases; junction bases beyond the gene matches: 8. Library prep was done by the immunoSEQ multiplex PCR assay. For the multiplex PCR, a mixture combining 60 forward primers for TCR Vbeta segments and 13 reverse primers for TCR Jbeta segments was used. The CDR3 region of rearranged TCR beta genes was amplified from genomic DNA by a multiplex PCR assay. The Illumina HiSeq System was used to sequence the amplified TCR beta libraries as 87-base-pair reads. Turning to the authors' computational methods: A later analysis counted some 80 million unique TCR beta chains across the 666 repertoires, and 10 million to 11 million of these chains were shared by at least two donors. A nearest-neighbor algorithm error-corrected the raw reads and collapsed the reads into unique sequences, merging closely related sequences to remove PCR and sequencing errors. Alignment of CDR3 sequences to IMGT reference sequences was used to assign V, D and J gene segments. For a sequence to be retained, at least a six-nucleotide match to both a V gene segment and a J gene segment was required. A rearrangement counted as productive if the CDR3 had no stop codons and remained in frame with V and J, and every other rearrangement counted as non-productive. Following IMGT convention, CDR3 was defined as the stretch from the second conserved V-encoded cysteine to the conserved J-encoded phenylalanine. Sequences without an unambiguous match to a single V gene segment were excluded from the earlier analysis of approximately 600 of the donors. In an earlier analysis of a few hundred of the donors, a V segment was called functional when productive rearrangements were above 56.7%, and segregating when the standard deviation between donors exceeded 5%. A statistical classification framework was developed to diagnose cytomegalovirus status using the catalog of TCR beta chain sequences. In a later analysis, TCR nucleotide sequences were compared against IMGT/GENE-DB human TR gene sequences so that V and J genes could be assigned. A later analysis assigned CDR3 sequences and most-parsimonious VDJ recombination scenarios with the TCRdist pipeline. A later analysis defined each TCR beta chain by its CDR3 amino acid sequence plus V-gene family, and excluded reads lacking a unique V-gene family. To address suspected cross-contamination and a sequencing artifact, a later analysis removed 550 to 750 highly shared, low-generation-probability nucleotide sequences. For each public chain, a later analysis derived a clonal expansion index from normalized ranks of inferred template counts within each repertoire. Generation probabilities in a later analysis came from a VDJ recombination model fitted to out-of-frame rearrangements, and those results were checked against IGoR. In a later analysis, hypergeometric tests were used to score TCR-TCR, TCR-HLA and TCR-CMV co-occurrence, with a repertoire-size bias correction applied to TCR pairs. In a later analysis, false discovery rates were estimated by permuting HLA or CMV assignments 20 times. In a later analysis, co-occurring TCRs were grouped with DBSCAN, and TCRdist sequence similarity was added when clustering was performed within HLA-allele-positive subsets. For co-occurrence clustering, repertoires with fewer than 30,000 or more than 120,000 public chains were excluded, along with four or five repertoires with anomalous nucleotide sharing. The table was pulled from immuneACCESS by TCRdb, which kept in-frame rearrangements only. Such tables lose some clones; where checked, under half of the loss comes from unresolved V genes, and the rest has no known cause. V and J calls and clone size are copied from that table; D and trimming were computed from the DNA. Across this sample there are 150,000 to 200,000 clones, with around 80% seen only once. The ten largest clonotypes hold 3.5% to 4.5% of the sample.

The sequencing sample was made of PBMCs. The chain is made from TRBV28 and TRBJ2-7, with 11 middle bases fitting TRBD1. The TCR sequence derives from a woman in her fifties or sixties in good health and CMV-seropositive. The DNA sequence is as follows: TGTGCCAGCAGTTACCCAGGACAGGGGGCTAGCGAGCAGTACTTC. The translation is CASSYPGQGASEQYF.